Below, 2 T cell receptor beta chains from the same sample are listed, as sequenced in a study of T cells in Graves' hyperthyroidism and ophthalmopathy. The source material, RNA transcripts, was used to amplify TCR beta CDR3 regions. The HTBI primer set was used in a first-round RT-PCR of the TCR CDR3. A single record per CDR3 protein comes from TCRdb applying MiXCR to the multiplex PCR reads. The sample lists about 540,000 distinct CDR3 sequences, around 42% occurring once. The specimen sequenced was peripheral blood or thyroid tissue (not recorded which). Every receptor here comes from a woman between 18 and 30 years old with Graves' hyperthyroidism.

The genes are TRBV4-2 and TRBJ2-7; 8 positions match TRBD2. The CDR3 contains 14 residues. Trimming took 4 bases from V and 4 from J; bases not matched to a gene: 6. Germline V gene sequence: CDR1 LGHNA, CDR2 YNFKEQ. Written as DNA, the CDR3 is TGTGCCAGCAGCCCCCAGCGGGGGTTTTACGAGCAGTACTTC. Residues: CASSPQRGFYEQYF.

This clonotype was recorded only once. The chain joins TRBV20-1 to TRBJ2-5, with 9 positions matching TRBD1. This CDR3 is built from 14 residues. Looked up from germline, CDR1 is DFQATT and CDR2 is SNEGSKA (reference sequence). The CDR3 sequence is CRARTGASQETQYF. CDR3 nucleotide sequence: TGCAGAGCCAGGACAGGGGCCTCCCAAGAGACCCAGTACTTC.